The 18 T cell receptor beta chains below come from one sample, sequenced in a study of cytomegalovirus exposure and HLA in healthy donors. Primers included in the PCR were 60 Vbeta and 13 Jbeta primers. Sequencing used immunoSEQ multiplex PCR; TCRdb keeps in-frame clones, though not all of them. Of about 150,000 clones in the sample, 66% are singletons; the top ten hold 1.5% to 2%. Sequenced sample: PBMCs. The receptor source for this set is a human donor in good health.

The J gene is TRBJ2-1, the V gene TRBV7-6; D is uncertain. This CDR3 is 12 amino acids long. In germline, CDR1 is SGHVS, CDR2 FNYEAQ. With 4 bases removed from V and 8 bases from J, the gap between germline ends came to 9 bases. The CDR3, as DNA: TGTGCCAGCAGCTCCTTGTGGCATGAGCAGTTCTTC. This gives the protein CASSSLWHEQFF. The variable domain in full, completed from reference TRBV7-6 and TRBJ2-1, reads GAGVSQSPRYKVTKRGQDVALRCDPISGHVSLYWYRQALGQGPEFLTYFNYEAQQDKSGLPNDRFSAERPEGSISTLTIQRTEQRDSAMYRCASSSLWHEQFFGPGTRLTVL.

This chain connects TRBV6-5 to TRBJ1-1; D remains unclear. The V gene's germline CDR1 is MNHEY and CDR2 SVGAGI. The CDR3 extends over 14 amino acids. The V end lost 2 bases, the J end lost 6 bases, and 13 bases lay between the germline ends. CDR3 sequence: CASSYGGRMPEAFF. In nucleotides, the CDR3 is TGTGCCAGCAGTTACGGAGGGAGGATGCCTGAAGCTTTCTTT.

The chain links TRBV9 to TRBJ2-3; D perhaps matches TRBD2 (7 bases). Deletions cut 1 base from V and 4 bases from J, with 10 bases between. The CDR3 is 14 amino acids. Germline assignment: CDR1 SGDLS and CDR2 YYNGEE. The CDR3 spells CASSVTGRADTQYF. CDR3 DNA: TGTGCCAGCAGCGTAACAGGGAGGGCAGATACGCAGTATTTT.

The chain has TRBV6-6 and TRBJ2-7, with 11 nucleotides matching TRBD2. Germline V lookup: CDR1 MNHNY, CDR2 SVGAGI (reference sequence). This CDR3 has 14 amino acids. V lost 6 bases and J lost 4; bases outside the gene matches: 5. CDR3 residues: CASRPGTSGYEQYF. The CDR3 DNA reads as TGTGCCAGCAGACCCGGGACTAGCGGTTACGAGCAGTACTTC.

The sample holds a few counts of this clone. This chain links TRBV7-9 with TRBJ2-2; the D gene is possibly TRBD1 (6 bases). Trimming took 7 bases from V and 8 from J, leaving 14 bases between them. The CDR3 is 13 residues long. Germline CDR1 reads SEHNR; CDR2 reads FQNEAQ (reference sequence). This CDR3 is CASNQQGSGELFF. The CDR3 DNA follows: TGTGCCAGCAACCAACAGGGATCAGGGGAGCTGTTTTTT.

J is TRBJ2-7 and V is TRBV5-4; D may be TRBD2 (6 bases). CDR1 is SGHNT, CDR2 YYREEE, per germline (reference sequence). This CDR3 is built from 17 residues. V lost 2 bases to trimming and J lost 0 bases, with 18 bases between them. Here the CDR3 reads CASSFRRGSGPSYEQYF. CDR3 in DNA: TGTGCCAGCAGCTTCCGAAGGGGAAGCGGGCCCTCCTACGAGCAGTACTTC.

This rearrangement joins TRBV18 to TRBJ2-7; D is uncertain. The CDR3 totals 18 residues. V dropped 3 bases and J dropped 0 bases, with 21 bases sitting between them. Germline values: CDR1 KGHSH, CDR2 LQKENI. The CDR3 nucleotides are TGTGCCAGCTCACCTACCCTGGGTCTTGCCCGGAGCTCCTACGAGCAGTACTTC. This translates into CASSPTLGLARSSYEQYF.

This rearrangement joins TRBV5-1 to TRBJ1-1, with TRBD1 matching over 8 bases. The CDR3 has 13 residues. The V gene's germline CDR1 is SGHRS and CDR2 YFSETQ. The V segment lost 3 bases and the J segment 6 bases; nucleotides outside the gene matches: 4. The chain's CDR3 is CASSWQGAAEAFF. The DNA for the CDR3 is TGCGCCAGCAGCTGGCAGGGGGCTGCTGAAGCTTTCTTT.

The chain links TRBV28 to TRBJ2-7; TRBD1 aligns across 9 bases. CDR1 is MDHEN, CDR2 SYDVKM, per germline. J lost 0 bases, V lost 6 bases, and 9 bases had no gene match. The CDR3 is 16 amino acids. CDR3 protein: CASRTGTGLNSYEQYF. The CDR3 region has the DNA TGTGCCAGCAGAACCGGGACAGGGCTTAACTCCTACGAGCAGTACTTC.

J is TRBJ2-3 and V is TRBV6-5, with 7 bases fitting TRBD2. The junction had 9 bases not matched to a gene; V was cut back by 2 bases and J by 4 bases. The length of the CDR3 is 16 residues. Germline loops: CDR1 MNHEY, CDR2 SVGAGI. The CDR3 nucleotides read TGTGCCAGCAGTTACGGTTCCGACAGCGGGGCAGATACGCAGTATTTT. The encoded protein is CASSYGSDSGADTQYF.

The V call is TRBV6-5, the J call TRBJ2-7; D possibly corresponds to TRBD1 (6 bases). The germline V gene encodes CDR1 MNHEY and CDR2 SVGAGI. The CDR3 has 13 residues. V lost 6 bases to trimming and J lost 0 bases, with 9 bases between them. Here the CDR3 DNA reads TGTGCCAGCAGAGAGACAGGCTCCTACGAGCAGTACTTC. Protein sequence: CASRETGSYEQYF.

CDR3 loop: CASRTDRANEKLFF. The CDR3 DNA reads as TGTGCCAGCAGAACAGACAGGGCTAATGAAAAACTGTTTTTT. This rearrangement joins TRBV2 to TRBJ1-4, with 7 positions matching TRBD1. V shed 6 bases and J 3 bases; nucleotides not matched to a gene: 4. The CDR3 extends over 14 amino acids. Germline CDR1 and CDR2: SNHLY and FYNNEI.

This rearrangement joins TRBV7-2 to TRBJ2-1; TRBD2 is a possible D gene (5 bases). Germline V gene lookup returns CDR1 SGHTA and CDR2 FQGNSA. The V end lost 1 base, the J end lost 3 bases, and 7 bases lay between the germline ends. CDR3 length: 14 residues. CDR3 DNA sequence: TGTGCCAGCAGCTTAGTAGCGCACTACAATGAGCAGTTCTTC. Encoded protein: CASSLVAHYNEQFF.

This chain uses TRBV2 with TRBJ1-4; no definite D call. Germline loops: CDR1 SNHLY, CDR2 FYNNEI. The CDR3 has 14 residues. V was shortened by 5 bases and J by 2 bases, with 9 bases between the two germline ends. The CDR3 DNA is TGTGCCAGCAGTCCAGAGGCTACTAATGAAAAACTGTTTTTT. This codes for CASSPEATNEKLFF. The full variable domain, completed using reference TRBV2 and TRBJ1-4, is EPEVTQTPSHQVTQMGQEVILRCVPISNHLYFYWYRQILGQKVEFLVSFYNNEISEKSEIFDDQFSVERPDGSNFTLKIRSTKLEDSAMYFCASSPEATNEKLFFGSGTQLSVL.

The chain joins TRBV6-1 to TRBJ1-6, with TRBD1 identical over 7 bases. Germline-derived CDR1 and CDR2 are MNHNS and SASEGT. This CDR3 region has 13 residues. V trimming: 2 bases; J trimming: 14 bases; junction bases outside the gene matches: 6. CDR3: CASSEQGGSSLHF. The CDR3 DNA follows: TGTGCCAGCAGTGAACAAGGGGGCTCTTCCCTCCACTTT.

The chain is built from TRBV10-1 and TRBJ2-1; unclear D gene. Germline CDR1 WNHNN, CDR2 SYGVQD (reference sequence). The CDR3 spans 14 residues. V lost 2 bases and J 5 bases, leaving 10 bases between the germline ends. The CDR3 bases are TGCGCCAGCAGTGAGGCCGAGAGAAACAATGAGCAGTTCTTC. It translates to CASSEAERNNEQFF.

V gene TRBV7-3 combines with J gene TRBJ2-3; 10 bases are a match to TRBD1. The CDR3 totals 15 residues. Germline CDR1 and CDR2: SGHTA and FQGTGA. V was clipped by 5 bases and J by 2 bases; unmatched bases: 4. CDR3 coding DNA: TGTGCCAGCAGCCCGGGACAGGGGTACACAGATACGCAGTATTTT. It codes for CASSPGQGYTDTQYF.

In DNA form, the CDR3 reads TGCAGCGCCTCTGCGGGAAGGGCCTACGAGCAGTACTTC. Translating gives CSASAGRAYEQYF. This chain connects TRBV29-1 to TRBJ2-7; D is perhaps TRBD2 (6 bases). The CDR3 consists of 13 residues. V was trimmed by 7 bases and J by 2 bases, leaving 15 bases between them. Per germline, CDR1 SQVTM and CDR2 ANQGSEA.